The TCR beta chain described here comes from a study of OX40 agonist ivuxolimab in advanced cancers. V lost 3 bases, J lost 2 bases, and 11 bases lay in between. Germline CDR1 reads SNHLY; CDR2 reads FYNNEI. The CDR3 extends over 15 amino acids. Data came from immunoSEQ multiplex PCR; TCRdb stores just in-frame clones and leaves some out. The table lists more than 65,000 clones, just under 95% of them singletons. This chain joins TRBV2 and TRBJ1-5; D not resolved. The specimen was CD4+ or CD8+ T cells sorted from blood, collected in a trial of the OX40 agonist ivuxolimab. The receptor's source is an adult with an advanced solid tumor such as melanoma, head and neck, liver or kidney cancer. CDR3 DNA: TGTGCCAGCAGTGACTCCATTGGGGGCAATCAGCCCCAGCATTTT. It encodes CASSDSIGGNQPQHF.